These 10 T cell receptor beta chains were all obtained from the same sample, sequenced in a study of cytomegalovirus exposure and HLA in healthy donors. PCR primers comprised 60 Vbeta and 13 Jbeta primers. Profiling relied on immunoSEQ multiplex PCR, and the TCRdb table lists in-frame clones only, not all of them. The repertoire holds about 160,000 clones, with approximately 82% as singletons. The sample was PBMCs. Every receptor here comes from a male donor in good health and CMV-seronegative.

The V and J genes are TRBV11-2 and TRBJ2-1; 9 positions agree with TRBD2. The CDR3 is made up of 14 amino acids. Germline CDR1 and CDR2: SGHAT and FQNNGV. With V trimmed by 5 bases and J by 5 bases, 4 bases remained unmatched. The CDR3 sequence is CASSARLADNEQFF. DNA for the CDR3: TGTGCCAGCAGCGCCCGACTAGCGGACAATGAGCAGTTCTTC.

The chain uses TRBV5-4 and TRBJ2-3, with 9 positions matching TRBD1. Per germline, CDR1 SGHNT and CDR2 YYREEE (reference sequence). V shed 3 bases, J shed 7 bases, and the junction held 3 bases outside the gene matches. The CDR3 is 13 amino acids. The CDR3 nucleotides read TGTGCCAGCAGCTGGACAGGGGCAAATACGCAGTATTTT. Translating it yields CASSWTGANTQYF.

DNA for the CDR3: TGTGCCAGCGGGACTAGTTTCGATGAGCAGTTCTTC. Encoded protein: CASGTSFDEQFF. This rearrangement joins TRBV6-1 to TRBJ2-1; 8 positions match TRBD2. Looked up from germline, CDR1 is MNHNS and CDR2 is SASEGT. The CDR3 has 12 residues. V lost 8 bases to trimming and J lost 8 bases; unmatched junction nucleotides: 5.

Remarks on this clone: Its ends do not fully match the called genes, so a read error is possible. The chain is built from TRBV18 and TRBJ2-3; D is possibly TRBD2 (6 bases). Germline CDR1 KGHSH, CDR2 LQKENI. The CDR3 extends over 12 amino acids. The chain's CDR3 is CASSPGGDTRYF. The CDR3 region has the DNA TGTGCCAGCTCACCCGGGGGAGATACGCGGTATTTT.

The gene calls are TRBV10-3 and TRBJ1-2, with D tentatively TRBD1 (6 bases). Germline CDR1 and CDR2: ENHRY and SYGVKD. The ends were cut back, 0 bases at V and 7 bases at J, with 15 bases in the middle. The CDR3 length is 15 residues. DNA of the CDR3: TGTGCCATCAGTGAGTCGGGTGGCAGGGGTGGTGGCTACACCTTC. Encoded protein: CAISESGGRGGGYTF.

The CDR3 coding sequence is TGTGCCAGCAGCGCCATGCAGGGCTACGAGCAGTACTTC. Translating gives CASSAMQGYEQYF. V is TRBV5-4 and J is TRBJ2-7; TRBD1 is a possible D gene (5 bases). The CDR3 runs to 13 residues. The ends were cut back, 4 bases at V and 3 bases at J, with 11 bases in the middle. From germline, CDR1 is SGHNT and CDR2 YYREEE (reference sequence).

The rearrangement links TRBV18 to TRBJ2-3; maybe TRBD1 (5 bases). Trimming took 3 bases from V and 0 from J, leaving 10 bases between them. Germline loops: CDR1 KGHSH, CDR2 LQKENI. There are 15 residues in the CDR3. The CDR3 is CASSPGQASTDTQYF. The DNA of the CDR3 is TGTGCCAGCTCACCGGGGCAAGCTAGCACAGATACGCAGTATTTT.

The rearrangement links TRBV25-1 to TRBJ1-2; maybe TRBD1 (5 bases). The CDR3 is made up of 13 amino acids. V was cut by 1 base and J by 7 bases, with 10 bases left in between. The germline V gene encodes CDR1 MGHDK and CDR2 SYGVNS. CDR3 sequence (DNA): TGTGCCAGCAGTGAATTAGGACACAGTGGCTACACCTTC. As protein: CASSELGHSGYTF.

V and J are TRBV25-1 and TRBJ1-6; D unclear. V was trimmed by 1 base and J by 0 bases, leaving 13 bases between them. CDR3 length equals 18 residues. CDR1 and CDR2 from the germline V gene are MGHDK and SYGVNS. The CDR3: CASSEFGGSSSYNSPLHF. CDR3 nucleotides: TGTGCCAGCAGTGAATTCGGAGGGTCAAGCTCCTATAATTCACCCCTCCACTTT.

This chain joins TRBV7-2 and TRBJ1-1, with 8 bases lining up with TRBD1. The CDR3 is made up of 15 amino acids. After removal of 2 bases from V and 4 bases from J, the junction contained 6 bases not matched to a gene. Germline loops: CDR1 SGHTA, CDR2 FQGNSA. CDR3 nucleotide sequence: TGTGCCAGCAGCTTAAACAGGGGGTCCGGCACTGAAGCTTTCTTT. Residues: CASSLNRGSGTEAFF.